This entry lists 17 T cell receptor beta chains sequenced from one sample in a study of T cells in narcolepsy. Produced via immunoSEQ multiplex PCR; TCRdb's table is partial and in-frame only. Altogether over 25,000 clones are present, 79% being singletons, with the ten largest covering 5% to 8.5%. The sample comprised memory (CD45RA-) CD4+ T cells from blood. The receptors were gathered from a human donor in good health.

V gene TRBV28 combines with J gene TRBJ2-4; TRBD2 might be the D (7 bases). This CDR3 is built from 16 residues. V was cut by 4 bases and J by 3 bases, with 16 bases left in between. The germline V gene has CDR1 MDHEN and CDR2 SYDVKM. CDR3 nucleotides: TGTGCCAGCAGTTCTACTACCGGGGGGCACAAAAACATTCAGTACTTC. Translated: CASSSTTGGHKNIQYF.

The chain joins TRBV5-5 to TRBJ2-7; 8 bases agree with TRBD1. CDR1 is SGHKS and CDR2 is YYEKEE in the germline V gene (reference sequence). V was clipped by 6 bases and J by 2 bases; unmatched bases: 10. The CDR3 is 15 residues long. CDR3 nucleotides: TGTGCCAGCACCCGAGGACAGGGCAAGGCCTACGAGCAGTACTTC. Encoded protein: CASTRGQGKAYEQYF. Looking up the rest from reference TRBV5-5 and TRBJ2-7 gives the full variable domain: DAGVTQSPTHLIKTRGQQVTLRCSPISGHKSVSWYQQVLGQGPQFIFQYYEKEERGRGNFPDRFSARQFPNYSSELNVNALLLGDSALYLCASTRGQGKAYEQYFGPGTRLTVT.

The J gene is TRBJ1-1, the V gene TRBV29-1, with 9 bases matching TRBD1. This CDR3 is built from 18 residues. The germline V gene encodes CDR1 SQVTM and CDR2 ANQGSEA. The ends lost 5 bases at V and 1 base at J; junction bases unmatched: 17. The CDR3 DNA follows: TGCAGCGTTCCCTCCGCCGGGGACACAGGGGGCAGGAACACTGAAGCTTTCTTT. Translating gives CSVPSAGDTGGRNTEAFF.

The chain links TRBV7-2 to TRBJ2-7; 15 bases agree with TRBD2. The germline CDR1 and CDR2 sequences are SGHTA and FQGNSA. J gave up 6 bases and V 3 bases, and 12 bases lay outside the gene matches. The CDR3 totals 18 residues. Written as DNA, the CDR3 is TGTGCCAGCAGCTTGGACCCGGGACTAGCGGGGGGCCCGGGCGAGCAGTACTTC. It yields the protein CASSLDPGLAGGPGEQYF. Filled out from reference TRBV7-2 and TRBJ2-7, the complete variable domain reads GAGVSQSPSNKVTEKGKDVELRCDPISGHTALYWYRQSLGQGLEFLIYFQGNSAPDKSGLPSDRFSAERTGGSVSTLTIQRTQQEDSAVYLCASSLDPGLAGGPGEQYFGPGTRLTVT.

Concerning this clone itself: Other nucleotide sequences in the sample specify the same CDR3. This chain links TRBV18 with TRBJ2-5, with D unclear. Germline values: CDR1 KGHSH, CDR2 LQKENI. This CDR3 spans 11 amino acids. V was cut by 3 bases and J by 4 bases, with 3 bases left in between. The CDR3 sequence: CASSPGETQYF. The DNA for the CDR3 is TGTGCCAGCTCACCGGGAGAGACCCAGTACTTC. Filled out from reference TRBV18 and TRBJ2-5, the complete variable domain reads NAGVMQNPRHLVRRRGQEARLRCSPMKGHSHVYWYRQLPEEGLKFMVYLQKENIIDESGMPKERFSAEFPKEGPSILRIQQVVRGDSAAYFCASSPGETQYFGPGTRLLVL.

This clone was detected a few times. CDR3 loop: CASKGVSGNTIYF. DNA for the CDR3: TGTGCCAGCAAAGGGGTCTCGGGAAACACCATATATTTT. The chain carries TRBV2 and TRBJ1-3; D might be TRBD1 (5 bases). Germline CDR1 SNHLY, CDR2 FYNNEI. V lost 7 bases and J lost 4, with 11 bases in between. This CDR3 contains 13 residues.

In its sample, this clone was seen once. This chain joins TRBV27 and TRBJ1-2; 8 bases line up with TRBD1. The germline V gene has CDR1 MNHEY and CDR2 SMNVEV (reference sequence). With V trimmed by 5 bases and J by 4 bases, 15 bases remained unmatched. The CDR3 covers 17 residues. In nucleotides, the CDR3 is TGTGCCAGCAGTCTCTCGACCCGACAGGGGAATAGCTATGGCTACACCTTC. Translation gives CASSLSTRQGNSYGYTF.

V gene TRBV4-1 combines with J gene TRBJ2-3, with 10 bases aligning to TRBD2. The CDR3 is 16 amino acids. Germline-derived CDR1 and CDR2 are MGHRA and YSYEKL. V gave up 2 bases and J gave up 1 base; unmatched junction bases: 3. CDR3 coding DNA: TGCGCCAGCAGCCAAACTGGGACTAGCGGCACAGATACGCAGTATTTT. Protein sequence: CASSQTGTSGTDTQYF.

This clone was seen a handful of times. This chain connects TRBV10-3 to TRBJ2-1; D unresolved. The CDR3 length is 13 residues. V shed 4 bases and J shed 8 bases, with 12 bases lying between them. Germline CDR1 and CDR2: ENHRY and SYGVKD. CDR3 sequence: CAISASSLDEQFF. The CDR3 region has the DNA TGTGCCATCAGTGCAAGTAGCCTAGATGAGCAGTTCTTC.

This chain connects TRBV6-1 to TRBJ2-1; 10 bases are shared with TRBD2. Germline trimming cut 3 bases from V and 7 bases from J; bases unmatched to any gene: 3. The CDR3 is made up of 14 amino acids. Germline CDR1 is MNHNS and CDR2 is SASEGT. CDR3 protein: CASSDSGRGNEQFF. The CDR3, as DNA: TGTGCCAGCAGTGACAGCGGGAGGGGGAATGAGCAGTTCTTC.

CDR3 protein: CASSPPGPGRHEQYF. CDR3 coding DNA: TGTGCCAGCAGCCCACCGGGCCCCGGTCGGCACGAGCAGTACTTC. The V gene is TRBV5-5, the J gene TRBJ2-7; no clear D gene. Per the germline V gene, CDR1 is SGHKS and CDR2 is YYEKEE (reference sequence). V was clipped by 4 bases and J by 5 bases, with 19 bases between them. The CDR3 is made up of 15 amino acids.

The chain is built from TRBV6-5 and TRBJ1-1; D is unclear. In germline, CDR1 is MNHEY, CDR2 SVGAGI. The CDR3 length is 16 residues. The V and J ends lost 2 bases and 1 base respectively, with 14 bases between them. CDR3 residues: CASSYRALVSNTEAFF. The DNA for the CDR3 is TGTGCCAGCAGTTACAGGGCCTTAGTGTCGAACACTGAAGCTTTCTTT.

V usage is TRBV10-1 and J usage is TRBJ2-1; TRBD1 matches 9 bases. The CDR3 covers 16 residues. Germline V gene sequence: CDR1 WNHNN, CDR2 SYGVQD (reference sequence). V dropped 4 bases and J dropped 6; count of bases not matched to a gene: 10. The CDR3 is CASSGPTGGMANEQFF. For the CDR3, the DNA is TGCGCCAGCAGTGGACCGACAGGGGGAATGGCCAATGAGCAGTTCTTC.

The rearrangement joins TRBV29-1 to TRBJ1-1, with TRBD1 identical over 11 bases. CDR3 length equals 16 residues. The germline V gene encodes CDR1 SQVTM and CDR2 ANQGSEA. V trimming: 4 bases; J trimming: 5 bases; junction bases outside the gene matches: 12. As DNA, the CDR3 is TGCAGCGTTGTTTCCCGGGACAGGGGGTTTTTTACTGAAGCTTTCTTT. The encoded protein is CSVVSRDRGFFTEAFF.

Written as DNA, the CDR3 is TGTGCCAGTGCCCCGGGCTCCTACAATGAGCAGTTCTTC. It codes for CASAPGSYNEQFF. The chain links TRBV19 to TRBJ2-1; D not certain. The CDR3 length is 13 residues. Germline-derived CDR1 and CDR2 are LNHDA and SQIVND (reference sequence). Trimming pared 8 bases from V and 0 bases from J, leaving 8 bases between. The full variable domain, its missing parts supplied by reference TRBV19 and TRBJ2-1, is DGGITQSPKYLFRKEGQNVTLSCEQNLNHDAMYWYRQDPGQGLRLIYYSQIVNDFQKGDIAEGYSVSREKKESFPLTVTSAQKNPTAFYLCASAPGSYNEQFFGPGTRLTVL.

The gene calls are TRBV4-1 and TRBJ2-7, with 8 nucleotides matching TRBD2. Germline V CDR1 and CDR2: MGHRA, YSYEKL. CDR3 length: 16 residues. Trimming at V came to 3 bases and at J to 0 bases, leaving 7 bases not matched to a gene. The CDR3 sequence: CASSQRTSLNSYEQYF. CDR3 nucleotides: TGCGCCAGCAGCCAGAGGACTAGCCTAAACTCCTACGAGCAGTACTTC.

CDR3 amino acids: CASSPDRGSEAFF. The CDR3 nucleotides read TGTGCCAGCAGCCCGGACAGGGGAAGTGAAGCTTTCTTT. This chain links TRBV7-9 with TRBJ1-1, with 9 positions matching TRBD1. With V trimmed by 5 bases and J by 7 bases, 5 bases remained unmatched. The CDR3 loop spans 13 amino acids. Germline lookup yields CDR1 SEHNR and CDR2 FQNEAQ (reference sequence).